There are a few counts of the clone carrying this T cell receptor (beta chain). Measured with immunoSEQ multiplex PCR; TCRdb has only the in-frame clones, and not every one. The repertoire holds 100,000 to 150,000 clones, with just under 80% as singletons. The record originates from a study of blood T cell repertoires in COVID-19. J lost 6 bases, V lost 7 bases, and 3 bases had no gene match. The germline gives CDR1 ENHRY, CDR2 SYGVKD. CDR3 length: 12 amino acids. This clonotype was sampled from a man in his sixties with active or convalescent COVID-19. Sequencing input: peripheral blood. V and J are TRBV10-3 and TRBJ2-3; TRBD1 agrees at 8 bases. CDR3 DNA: TGTGCCATCAAGACAGGGGCCGATACGCAGTATTTT. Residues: CAIKTGADTQYF.